These 24 T cell receptor beta chains originate from one sample sequenced in a study of blood T cell repertoires in COVID-19. The data were produced by immunoSEQ multiplex PCR, yet TCRdb's version contains in-frame clones alone and is incomplete. The sample records about 200,000 clones, approximately 91% being singletons. The sequenced sample consisted of peripheral blood. These receptors originate from a man aged 60-69 years who had recovered from COVID-19.

This chain uses TRBV5-6 with TRBJ2-5, with TRBD2 as a possible D gene (6 bases). The germline V and J ends were trimmed by 2 bases and 2 bases, with 10 bases remaining between them. Germline CDR1 and CDR2: SGHDT and YYEEEE. CDR3 length: 14 residues. The CDR3 is CASSLETRQETQYF. The CDR3 DNA reads TGTGCCAGCAGCTTAGAGACTAGACAAGAGACCCAGTACTTC.

The J gene is TRBJ1-2, the V gene TRBV4-1; D gene ambiguous. Trimming cost V 0 bases and J 4 bases, with 9 bases left between them. This CDR3 region has 14 residues. CDR1 and CDR2 from the germline V gene are MGHRA and YSYEKL. The CDR3 DNA reads as TGCGCCAGCAGCCAAGAAGCACAGTCCTATGGCTACACCTTC. It translates to CASSQEAQSYGYTF.

This clone was detected once. CDR3 nucleotide sequence: TGTGCCAGCAGCGTAGCGACTAGCGGGGGGGCGGCGGAGACCCAGTACTTC. Its protein product is CASSVATSGGAAETQYF. This chain connects TRBV9 to TRBJ2-5; 14 nucleotides agree with TRBD2. Germline V lookup: CDR1 SGDLS, CDR2 YYNGEE. This CDR3 is built from 17 residues. Losses at the gene ends were 0 bases for V and 5 bases for J; bases not matched to a gene: 6.

This chain connects TRBV19 to TRBJ1-5; the match to TRBD1 covers 8 bases. In germline, CDR1 is LNHDA, CDR2 SQIVND (reference sequence). V gave up 6 bases and J gave up 6 bases; unmatched junction bases: 7. CDR3 size: 14 residues. This chain's CDR3 is CASRPDRGSQPQHF. The CDR3 DNA sequence: TGTGCCAGTAGGCCAGACAGGGGAAGTCAGCCCCAGCATTTT.

This clone was seen just once. The chain combines TRBV7-3 with TRBJ1-1; D is unclear. From germline, CDR1 is SGHTA and CDR2 FQGTGA. V was clipped by 1 base and J by 11 bases, with 17 bases between them. CDR3 length equals 14 residues. CDR3 coding DNA: TGTGCCAGCAGCTTAAAACCCGCTCGAACCGAGGCTTTCTTT. Translated: CASSLKPARTEAFF.

CDR3 bases: TGCGCCAGCAGTCCTTCCCCCCCGGGACTAGCGGGAGGGGGGGGCAATGAGCAGTTCTTC. It yields the protein CASSPSPPGLAGGGGNEQFF. The genes are TRBV4-3 and TRBJ2-1; TRBD2 matches at 16 bases. This CDR3 has 20 amino acids. After removal of 6 bases from V and 6 bases from J, the junction contained 17 bases not matched to a gene. CDR1 and CDR2 from the germline V gene are LGHNA and YSLEER.

The chain uses TRBV18 and TRBJ2-5; no reliable D call. Trimming took off 6 bases at V and 0 bases at J, with 5 bases between the two ends. The CDR3 is 12 amino acids. Germline V gene data show CDR1 as KGHSH and CDR2 as LQKENI. CDR3 residues: CASSQYQETQYF. The CDR3, as DNA: TGTGCCAGCTCCCAGTACCAAGAGACCCAGTACTTC. Filled out from reference TRBV18 and TRBJ2-5, the complete variable domain reads NAGVMQNPRHLVRRRGQEARLRCSPMKGHSHVYWYRQLPEEGLKFMVYLQKENIIDESGMPKERFSAEFPKEGPSILRIQQVVRGDSAAYFCASSQYQETQYFGPGTRLLVL.

There are a few counts of this clone. The same CDR3 also results from other DNA sequences found in this sample. This rearrangement joins TRBV20-1 to TRBJ1-2; D is undetermined. CDR1 DFQATT and CDR2 SNEGSKA come from the germline V gene (reference sequence). This CDR3 is built from 13 residues. Trimming cost V 3 bases and J 0 bases, with 8 bases left between them. CDR3 sequence (DNA): TGCAGTGCTAGTTCGGGAGCTAACTATGGCTACACCTTC. Protein: CSASSGANYGYTF.

V usage is TRBV6-2 or TRBV6-3 and J usage is TRBJ2-6, with 8 bases aligning to TRBD1. The CDR3 has 18 residues. Germline CDR1 MNHEY, CDR2 SVGEGT. V was clipped by 5 bases and J by 0 bases; unmatched bases: 9. The CDR3: CASSRWAGGPSGANVLTF. For the CDR3, the DNA is TGTGCCAGCAGTCGGTGGGCAGGGGGCCCCTCTGGGGCCAACGTCCTGACTTTC.

V usage is TRBV12-3 or TRBV12-4 and J usage is TRBJ2-4, with D possibly being TRBD1 (6 bases). This CDR3 contains 13 residues. The ends were cut back, 10 bases at V and 0 bases at J, with 10 bases in the middle. CDR3 amino acids: CATTDRAKNIQYF. In nucleotides, the CDR3 is TGTGCCACCACGGACAGAGCCAAAAACATTCAGTACTTC.

The chain uses TRBV4-1 and TRBJ2-7; D perhaps matches TRBD1 (5 bases). This CDR3 contains 14 residues. Germline V gene lookup returns CDR1 MGHRA and CDR2 YSYEKL. V lost 0 bases to trimming and J lost 2 bases, with 8 bases between them. Here the CDR3 DNA reads TGCGCCAGCAGCCAAGATGACAGAGCCTACGAGCAGTACTTC. Protein product: CASSQDDRAYEQYF.

The J gene is TRBJ2-7, the V gene TRBV11-2, with a tentative D call TRBD2 (5 bases). The V gene's germline CDR1 is SGHAT and CDR2 FQNNGV. Trimming took 0 bases from V and 6 from J, leaving 12 bases between them. This CDR3 spans 14 amino acids. The CDR3 sequence is CASSLDRGSGEQYF. The CDR3 DNA follows: TGTGCCAGCAGCTTAGATCGGGGTTCCGGCGAGCAGTACTTC.

Here the CDR3 DNA reads TGTGCTAGTGGTTTGGGGACAGGGAGCTATTATGGCTACACCTTC. Translated: CASGLGTGSYYGYTF. V usage is TRBV12-5 and J usage is TRBJ1-2, with TRBD1 matching 8 bases. Per germline, CDR1 LGHNT and CDR2 FRNRAP. Losses at the gene ends were 1 base for V and 5 bases for J; bases not matched to a gene: 6. The CDR3 has 15 residues.

The chain joins TRBV4-3 to TRBJ2-1; 14 bases line up with TRBD2. Germline CDR1 is LGHNA and CDR2 is YSLEER. The CDR3 covers 15 residues. After removal of 4 bases from V and 10 bases from J, the junction contained 6 bases not matched to a gene. CDR3: CASSPGLAGEGEQFF. CDR3 nucleotide sequence: TGCGCCAGCAGCCCGGGACTAGCGGGAGAAGGCGAGCAGTTCTTC.

CDR3 sequence: CASRLERVGEQFF. CDR3 DNA sequence: TGTGCCAGCAGGCTGGAGAGGGTGGGTGAGCAGTTCTTC. The rearrangement uses TRBV25-1 and TRBJ2-1; D perhaps matches TRBD2 (5 bases). The CDR3 runs 13 residues. V lost 6 bases and J lost 9, with 15 bases in between. Germline CDR1 and CDR2: MGHDK and SYGVNS.

This chain joins TRBV6-4 and TRBJ2-7; 8 bases align to TRBD2. The V gene end was trimmed by 3 bases and the J gene end by 2 bases; junction bases not matched to a gene: 9. Germline CDR1 is MRHNA and CDR2 is SNTAGT. This CDR3 has 16 amino acids. CDR3 loop: CASSEPLAGGTYEQYF. For the CDR3, the DNA is TGTGCCAGCAGTGAGCCCCTGGCGGGAGGTACCTACGAGCAGTACTTC.

V and J are TRBV5-1 and TRBJ1-4; 7 bases are a match to TRBD1. V trimming: 1 base; J trimming: 0 bases; junction bases outside the gene matches: 9. This CDR3 is 18 amino acids long. Per the germline V gene, CDR1 is SGHRS and CDR2 is YFSETQ. In DNA, the CDR3 is TGCGCCAGCAGCTTGAACTATGACAGGGCCACAACTAATGAAAAACTGTTTTTT. It is translated as CASSLNYDRATTNEKLFF.

The chain recombines TRBV2 with TRBJ1-3, with D perhaps TRBD1 (6 bases). CDR3 length: 14 residues. Trimming took off 7 bases at V and 0 bases at J, with 10 bases between the two ends. Germline CDR1 and CDR2: SNHLY and FYNNEI. The CDR3 sequence is CASMKGGSGNTIYF. The DNA of the CDR3 is TGTGCCAGCATGAAAGGGGGCTCTGGAAACACCATATATTTT. Full variable domain (rest looked up from reference TRBV2 and TRBJ1-3): EPEVTQTPSHQVTQMGQEVILRCVPISNHLYFYWYRQILGQKVEFLVSFYNNEISEKSEIFDDQFSVERPDGSNFTLKIRSTKLEDSAMYFCASMKGGSGNTIYFGEGSWLTVV.

V and J are TRBV19 and TRBJ2-2; D remains unclear. Trimming left V 3 bases short and J 0 bases short, with 5 bases between. Germline-derived CDR1 and CDR2 are LNHDA and SQIVND (reference sequence). CDR3 size: 14 residues. This chain's CDR3 is CASSITPNTGELFF. The CDR3 bases are TGTGCCAGTAGTATCACTCCGAACACCGGGGAGCTGTTTTTT.

The rearrangement uses TRBV28 and TRBJ2-7, with a weak D call TRBD2 (6 bases). Germline assignment: CDR1 MDHEN and CDR2 SYDVKM. Trimming removed 4 bases at V and 0 bases at J, with 13 bases between. The CDR3 has 15 residues. The CDR3: CASSSRIAASYEQYF. The CDR3 DNA is TGTGCCAGCAGTTCCCGGATAGCGGCCTCCTACGAGCAGTACTTC.

The chain carries TRBV28 and TRBJ2-3; 8 bases fit TRBD2. Looked up from germline, CDR1 is MDHEN and CDR2 is SYDVKM. The trim removed 6 bases at V and 0 bases at J, leaving 8 bases unmatched. The CDR3 is 16 residues long. The CDR3 nucleotides read TGTGCCAGCAGCAGTATAGCGGGGACTAGCACAGATACGCAGTATTTT. This codes for CASSSIAGTSTDTQYF.

The chain couples TRBV28 to TRBJ1-2; no clear D. Germline V CDR1 and CDR2: MDHEN, SYDVKM. Trimming took off 5 bases at V and 8 bases at J, with 15 bases between the two ends. The CDR3 has 13 amino acids. The CDR3 DNA is TGTGCCAGCAGTGTACAGCCTGCCGAAGGCTACACCTTC. Its translation: CASSVQPAEGYTF.

The chain combines TRBV28 with TRBJ1-5; a possible D gene is TRBD1 (5 bases). The CDR3 runs to 14 residues. Trimming cost V 3 bases and J 3 bases, with 9 bases left between them. The germline V gene encodes CDR1 MDHEN and CDR2 SYDVKM. DNA of the CDR3: TGTGCCAGCAGTTTGACAGAGACCAATCAGCCCCAGCATTTT. Its translation: CASSLTETNQPQHF.

This clone was counted between two and nine times. J is TRBJ2-1 and V is TRBV11-3, with D maybe TRBD1 (6 bases). Germline-derived CDR1 and CDR2 are SGHNT and YENEEA. Trimming removed 8 bases from V and 7 bases from J, with 9 bases in between. The CDR3 loop spans 11 amino acids. The CDR3 spells CASGTGNEQFF. In nucleotides, the CDR3 is TGTGCCAGCGGTACAGGGAATGAGCAGTTCTTC.